Sequencing of this T cell receptor beta chain was carried out in a study of tumor-infiltrating lymphocytes in primary liver carcinoma (TCRdb year 2017). Regarding the study in general: The five patients, three men and two women aged 30 to 69 years, had hepatocellular carcinoma (four) or combined HCC and intrahepatic cholangiocarcinoma (one). Each sample produced roughly 3.65 to 7.13 million productive TCRbeta reads, and read depth showed no significant difference between tissue types. Reproducibility between technical replicate repertoires was high, with correlation coefficients above 0.98 and mean shared-clone rates approximately 0.88. The roughly 25 tumor region samples were profiled with Agilent mRNA microarrays so that TCRbeta repertoire diversity could be related to the local molecular phenotype. The tumors of the five patients were staged as T1-T3 N0M0, with maximum diameters ranging from roughly 4 to 10 cm. For each liver tumor, the study sampled five regions along with adjacent normal tissue and blood, and applied TCRbeta repertoire sequencing, expression microarrays and whole-exome sequencing. A total of about 35 specimens from 5 patients, comprising approximately 25 tumor regions, 5 adjacent noncancerous liver tissues and 5 peripheral blood samples, were covered by TCRbeta repertoire sequencing.

The CDR3 numbers 14 residues from cysteine through phenylalanine. Here the CDR3 DNA is all that survives: 42 bases in frame from base 1. CDR1 and CDR2 are drawn from the germline V gene (reference sequence): SEHNR, FQNEAQ. Total RNA and DNA were co-extracted without cell sorting from about 19-30 mg of bulk tissue using the AllPrep DNA/RNA mini kit. Four or five patients with histopathologically diagnosed primary liver carcinoma underwent surgical resection in China between November 2015 and 2016. Chronic HBV infection was present in the patients, and the patients were treatment-naive at sampling. Five spatially separated regions were sampled from each tumor: the superior, inferior, left-lateral and right-lateral poles, plus the tumor centre. Histological examination found more than 75% viable tumor cells in every tumor sample. Fresh tumor and adjacent tissue pieces were bisected, with one half stored in RNAlater at -80 degrees C and the other half sent for histology.

With regard to this clonotype: Its antigen is currently not known. At one boundary the junction diverges from the germline segment, which might be a read error.

Starting from approximately 500 ng total RNA, TCRbeta-specific cDNA was produced by reverse transcription with a constant-region primer and ProtoScript II reverse transcriptase. Construction of the TCRbeta libraries relied on three nested rounds of multiplex PCR, following a slightly modified ARM-PCR procedure. Each of the first two PCR rounds ran for 9 to 10 cycles using multiplex TRBV1-TRBV30 forward primers together with a Cbeta reverse primer. A final 25-cycle PCR with Deep VentR polymerase added sample barcodes and Illumina adapters. Before sequencing, amplicons between 200 and 500 bp were purified from gel using a QIAquick gel extraction kit. An Illumina HiSeq 2500 was used to sequence the TCRbeta amplicons with 250-bp paired-end reads. Concerning the study's data processing: Reads were quality-trimmed with Trimmomatic v0.33, and paired reads were merged with FLASH v1.2.11 to recover full CDR3 sequences. V, D and J germline segments were assigned to the rearranged TCRbeta sequences using MiGEC v1.2.1b. Clonotype statistics and Shannon-Wiener diversity indices were computed with VDJtools v1.0.0. To cut down on sampling bias, every analysis after diversity analysis relied on just the 250 most abundant clonotypes from each sample. TCRdb passed the public sequencing reads through fastp at Q25 and MiXCR, retaining productive beta sequences. Rows matching on CDR3 protein sequence are summarized as one entry with the most common DNA and genes. These V and J calls derive from TCRdb rather than the authors' analysis. Counted in this sample were approximately 99,000 distinct CDR3 sequences; over 55% of them appeared once. Roughly 10% of the sample lies in the top ten.

General conclusions and limits of the study: Only about 7-25% of top clones were present in all five regions of a tumor, suggesting spatial heterogeneity of tumor-infiltrating T cells. Because only the TCR beta chain was sequenced and unpaired alpha chains were not captured, true repertoire diversity is likely underestimated. Comparison of CD4+ and CD8+ T cell repertoires was precluded by the use of bulk unsorted samples. The top 250 clones made up a significantly larger repertoire fraction in tumors than in blood (p = 0.039). Repertoire overlap was higher between tumor regions (mean about 35%) than tumor-adjacent (around 17%) or tumor-blood (approximately 14%) pairs, consistent with antigen-driven expansion. Only a few patients were included in the study, and the authors note that the findings should be validated in a larger study.

The clonotype originates from an older woman with primary liver carcinoma and hepatitis B virus infection. What was sequenced was liver tumor tissue from sampling region 5. The cell subset or site label, as the study defines it: tumor region T5, tumor centre. The chain uses TRBV7-9 and TRBJ2-5, with TRBD2 matching 10 junction bases. The nucleotides read TGTGTCAGCAGCCCCGGACTAGCGGTAGAGACCCAGTATTTC. Its protein product is CVSSPGLAVETQYF.